This TCR beta chain appears in the sequencing data of a study of siplizumab effects on memory and regulatory T cells. Study results and limitations: Proliferating Tregs taken from siplizumab cultures were not shown to have a confirmed suppressive function. The mapping of alloreactive clones to unstimulated subsets covered only a minor fraction of them.

Some clones are missing from TCRdb's copy, which holds only in-frame ones; the method was immunoSEQ multiplex PCR. The data contain 85,000 to 130,000 clones, approximately 94% of them seen just once; the ten biggest clones take up roughly 0.6%. In its sample, this clone was seen once. Its antigen is still unknown. Germline loops: CDR1 SGHDN, CDR2 FVKESK. The CDR3 consists of 13 residues. Trimming pared 6 bases from V and 7 bases from J, leaving 13 bases between. Sequenced sample: Tregs sorted from blood. This clonotype was obtained from a human donor in good health. The chain couples TRBV14 to TRBJ1-3, with D maybe TRBD1 (5 bases). The CDR3 here is CASSLGTSNTIYF. For the CDR3, the DNA is TGTGCCAGCAGTCTTGGGACGTCGAACACCATATATTTT.